The 5 T cell receptor beta chains listed next were all sequenced from one sample in a study of blood T cell repertoires in COVID-19 (dated by TCRdb to 2019 to 2021). Library method: the immunoSEQ multiplex PCR assay. Entries here come from immuneACCESS through TCRdb and include only in-frame sequences with V and J called. Some clones fail to appear in such tables; in the studies checked, an unresolved V gene covers under half of the shortfall, and the cause of the remainder is unknown. In this sample the table shows 95,000 to 150,000 clones, about nine tenths of which occur a single time. The ten largest clones represent around 4.7% of the sample. Sequenced input: peripheral blood. Source of these receptors: a man in his forties with acute or convalescent COVID-19.

The rearrangement links TRBV9 to TRBJ2-2; 9 nucleotides align to TRBD2. This CDR3 has 17 amino acids. Trimming at V came to 4 bases and at J to 1 base, leaving 8 bases not matched to a gene. Germline CDR1 SGDLS, CDR2 YYNGEE. DNA for the CDR3: TGTGCCAGCAGCTACGGGGGACTAGCACAGAACACCGGGGAGCTGTTTTTT. It specifies CASSYGGLAQNTGELFF. Supplemented by reference TRBV9 and TRBJ2-2, the full variable domain reads DSGVTQTPKHLITATGQRVTLRCSPRSGDLSVYWYQQSLDQGLQFLIQYYNGEERAKGNILERFSAQQFPDLHSELNLSSLELGDSALYFCASSYGGLAQNTGELFFGEGSRLTVL.

This clone is a singleton in its sample. This chain links TRBV6-5 with TRBJ2-5; D perhaps matches TRBD2 (6 bases). This CDR3 contains 16 residues. Germline-derived CDR1 and CDR2 are MNHEY and SVGAGI. The V end lost 0 bases, the J end lost 0 bases, and 11 bases lay between the germline ends. The CDR3 here is CASSYSRTSNQETQYF. CDR3 nucleotide sequence: TGTGCCAGCAGTTACTCTCGCACTAGCAACCAAGAGACCCAGTACTTC.

The DNA for the CDR3 is TGTGCCAGCAGCTCGACAGTGAACACTGAAGCTTTCTTT. It is translated as CASSSTVNTEAFF. The chain joins TRBV11-3 to TRBJ1-1; tentative D call: TRBD1 (5 bases). V was shortened by 4 bases and J by 0 bases, with 6 bases between the two germline ends. Looked up from germline, CDR1 is SGHNT and CDR2 is YENEEA. The CDR3 extends over 13 amino acids.

The rearrangement links TRBV19 to TRBJ2-7; TRBD2 agrees at 7 bases. Germline-derived CDR1 and CDR2 are LNHDA and SQIVND (reference sequence). The CDR3 has 13 residues. V lost 3 bases to trimming and J lost 5 bases; unmatched junction nucleotides: 4. CDR3 amino acids: CASSIGRFDEQYF. CDR3 DNA sequence: TGTGCCAGTAGTATCGGGAGGTTCGACGAGCAGTACTTC.

V usage is TRBV5-8 and J usage is TRBJ1-2, with TRBD1 matching 8 bases. From germline, CDR1 is SGHTS and CDR2 YDEGEE. J gave up 6 bases and V 4 bases, and 11 bases lay outside the gene matches. The CDR3 extends over 15 amino acids. The CDR3 loop reads CASSPGGRGLDGYTF. Written as DNA, the CDR3 is TGTGCCAGCAGCCCGGGGGGCAGGGGGCTTGATGGCTACACCTTC.